This is a list of T cell receptor beta chains from one sample in a study of radiation and T cells in renal cell carcinoma. TCRdb's copy holds only in-frame clones and misses some; the assay was immunoSEQ multiplex PCR. In the table there are tens of thousands of clones, 65% to 85% of which are singletons. Sequencing was performed on blood, taken from a patient whose treatment included radiotherapy and nephrectomy. The receptors stem from a man aged 60 to 69 with renal cell carcinoma. The CDR3 runs from the conserved cysteine through the conserved F or W. D genes are given only for firm matches. Not every row has a clone size; where given, it reads once, few, many or a size class.

j_call,d_call,v_call,clone_size,cdr3_nt,cdr3_aa
TRBJ1-3,NA,TRBV6-5,NA,TGTGCCAGCAGTTACTCAGGGCCCTCTGGAAACACCATATATTTT,CASSYSGPSGNTIYF
TRBJ2-5,NA,TRBV28,NA,TGTGCCAGCAGTTTCCCGCCCGACAGGGAGGATAGGGAGACCCAGTACTTC,CASSFPPDREDRETQYF
TRBJ2-3,TRBD2,TRBV5-1,NA,TGCGCCAGCAGCTCACCTAGCGGGAGGGCAGATACGCAGTATTTT,CASSSPSGRADTQYF
TRBJ2-3,NA,TRBV7-3,few,TGTGCCAGCAGACCCGAGGGGGATACGCAGTATTTT,CASRPEGDTQYF
TRBJ2-7,TRBD2,TRBV28,NA,TGTGCCAGCAGTTTACTAGCGGGAGGCTACGAGCAGTACTTC,CASSLLAGGYEQYF
TRBJ2-7,NA,TRBV7-2,NA,TGTGCCAGCAGCTTGGGTGAACACCCGGTTTCGTACGAGCAGTACTTC,CASSLGEHPVSYEQYF
TRBJ2-2,NA,TRBV19,NA,TGTGCCAGTAGTTTGGGGGGAGGTGCCGGGGAGCTGTTTTTT,CASSLGGGAGELFF
TRBJ2-7,NA,TRBV2,NA,TGTGCCAGCAGTGAGAGGACTACCTACGAGCAGTACTTC,CASSERTTYEQYF
TRBJ1-2,TRBD1,TRBV2,NA,TGTGCCAGCAGCGCCCGGACAGGGCCCTATGGCTACACCTTC,CASSARTGPYGYTF
TRBJ2-5,TRBD1,TRBV28,NA,TGTGCCAGCCAGGACAGGGTAAAGGAGACCCAGTACTTC,CASQDRVKETQYF
TRBJ2-1,TRBD2,TRBV27,few,TGTGCCAGCAGTTTAGGTAGAGGGACTAGCGGGAGCGTGCACAATGAGCAGTTCTTC,CASSLGRGTSGSVHNEQFF
TRBJ2-1,TRBD2,TRBV25-1,NA,TGTGCCAGCAGTGAATCATCGGGAGGGTCTAAAGCGGGTGAGCAGTTCTTC,CASSESSGGSKAGEQFF
TRBJ2-4,TRBD2,TRBV5-4,NA,TGTGCCAGCAGCTTGGCCGGGGGGAGAGCCAAAAACATTCAGTACTTC,CASSLAGGRAKNIQYF
TRBJ2-3,TRBD2,TRBV19,few,TGTGCCAGTAGGGTAGCGGGATCAGATACGCAGTATTTT,CASRVAGSDTQYF
TRBJ2-5,TRBD1,TRBV12-5,few,TGTGCTAGTGGTTCCGGGACAGGGGTTCAAGAGACCCAGTACTTC,CASGSGTGVQETQYF
TRBJ2-3,TRBD2,TRBV5-1,NA,TGCGCCAGCAGCCTGGGGACTAGCGCAACTACAGATACGCAGTATTTT,CASSLGTSATTDTQYF
TRBJ2-7,NA,TRBV7-6,NA,TGTGCCAGCAGCTTAGCGATAACCTACGAGCAGTACTTC,CASSLAITYEQYF
TRBJ1-2,NA,TRBV27,NA,TGTGCCAGCAGCCTAAGCCCCTTTAACAGGGTAGATCCGTATGGCTACACCTTC,CASSLSPFNRVDPYGYTF
TRBJ1-6,TRBD1,TRBV4-2,NA,TGTGCCAGCAGCTACAGGGACAGGGGTAACTCACCCCTCCACTTT,CASSYRDRGNSPLHF
TRBJ2-2,TRBD1,TRBV2,NA,TGTGCCAGCAGTCGGACAGGCAACGGGGAGCTGTTTTTT,CASSRTGNGELFF
TRBJ2-7,NA,TRBV27,many,TGTGCCAGCAGTTTATCGGAGGGAGTAGTCGGCGAGCAGTACTTC,CASSLSEGVVGEQYF
TRBJ2-5,TRBD1,TRBV18,NA,TGTGCCAGCTCACCTAACCCTCCCGGGACAGGGGCTCGAGAGACCCAGTACTTC,CASSPNPPGTGARETQYF